This is a list of T cell receptor beta chains from one sample in a study of human T cells and chemical hapten exposure. TCRdb re-derived calls from the RACE reads in MiXCR, one entry per CDR3 protein. The data hold about 92,000 distinct CDR3 sequences, with roughly 8.8% observed a single time. The material sequenced was whole blood, taken in connection with sensitization to the hapten diphenylcyclopropenone (DPC). These receptor sequences come from a woman aged 40 to 50 with alopecia areata. Some clones in this sample may be carry-over from other donors' samples. CDR3s include the opening cysteine and the closing phenylalanine or tryptophan.

V gene | CDR3 protein
TRBV11-2 | CASRVRGNEQFF
TRBV7-2 | CASSPMGVAPDTQYF
TRBV6-6 | CASSVPGTGVPRNEKLFF
TRBV9 | CASSPTPKDYIQYF
TRBV28 | CASSPGDRSTEAFF
TRBV5-6 | CASRTSGYNEQFF
TRBV28 | CASPPSKGKTEAFF
TRBV19 | CASSISGTGGFYGYTF
TRBV5-1 | CASSLYMTLDTQYF
TRBV5-1 | CASSPLPAGDTQYF
TRBV5-1 | CASSLEISETQYF
TRBV6-2/TRBV6-3 | CASTKFGYEQYF
TRBV12-3/TRBV12-4 | CASRPGGMNTEAFF
TRBV7-9 | CALGTSGQETQYF
TRBV9 | CASSAGLPLSYEQYF
TRBV6-5 | CASSPDHSNQPQHF
TRBV29-1 | CSVGAGTYEQYF
TRBV12-3/TRBV12-4 | CASSLAGVATDTQYF
TRBV7-7 | CASSLDGGEETQYF
TRBV19 | CASSLRSGELFF
TRBV7-9 | CASSPRRTSTDTQYF
TRBV3-1 | CASSQDRASQETQYF
TRBV28 | CASIPGGSSYEQYF
TRBV30 | CAWSVPGSGQPQHF
TRBV4-1 | CASSQEGSGPNQPQHF
TRBV12-3/TRBV12-4 | CASPGESVGNTIYF
TRBV29-1 | CSVGGAGGRDTQYF
TRBV5-4 | CASSPAGQTYYGYTF
TRBV6-5 | CASTPAEEAGYGYTF
TRBV5-8 | CASSLGLSSGNTIYF
TRBV2 | CASSYVAGNTIYF
TRBV27 | CASRSRLAGGQNEQFF
TRBV5-1 | CASSVNGALETQYF
TRBV4-1 | CASSLDKANTEAFF
TRBV29-1 | CSVERGGDEAFF
TRBV15 | CATSRELAGSTDTQYF
TRBV4-3 | CASSLTRVTDTQYF
TRBV18 | CASSHDRLHEKLFF
TRBV2 | CASRSDIVWGELFF
TRBV24-1 | CATSDLYSAGQGYREQFF
TRBV3-1 | CASSALGGRGTDTQYF
TRBV5-1 | CASSLGTANTEAFF
TRBV20-1 | CSAISGLAGAYNEQFF
TRBV19 | CATSLISRGRDTGELFF
TRBV29-1 | CSVLGEYNEQFF
TRBV7-9 | CASSLTGNSNTEAFF
TRBV28 | CASSLSGADEQYF
TRBV5-1 | CASSFSSDQPQHF
TRBV7-9 | CASSSGEGQPQHF
TRBV4-3 | CASSPEGPTEIYGYTF
TRBV7-9 | CASSPGPLPYEQYF